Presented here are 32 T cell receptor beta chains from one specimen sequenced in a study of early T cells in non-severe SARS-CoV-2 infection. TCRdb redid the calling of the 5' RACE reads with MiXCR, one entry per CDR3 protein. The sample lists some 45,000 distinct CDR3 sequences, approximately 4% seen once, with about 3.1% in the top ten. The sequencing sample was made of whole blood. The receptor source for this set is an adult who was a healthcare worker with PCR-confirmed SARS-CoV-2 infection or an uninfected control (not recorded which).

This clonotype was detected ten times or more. CDR3 loop: CASSFPGSGETQYF. The CDR3 coding sequence is TGTGCCAGCAGCTTTCCGGGATCTGGAGAGACCCAGTACTTC. The chain carries TRBV7-9 and TRBJ2-5; D perhaps matches TRBD2 (5 bases). Germline CDR1 reads SEHNR; CDR2 reads FQNEAQ (reference sequence). The CDR3 spans 14 residues. Trimming left V 3 bases short and J 4 bases short, with 12 bases between.

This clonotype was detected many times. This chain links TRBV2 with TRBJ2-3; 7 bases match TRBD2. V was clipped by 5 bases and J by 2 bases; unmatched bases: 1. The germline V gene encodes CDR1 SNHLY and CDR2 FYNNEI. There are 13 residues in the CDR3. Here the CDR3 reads CASSSGVTDTQYF. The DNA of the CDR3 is TGTGCCAGCAGTAGCGGGGTCACAGATACGCAGTATTTT.

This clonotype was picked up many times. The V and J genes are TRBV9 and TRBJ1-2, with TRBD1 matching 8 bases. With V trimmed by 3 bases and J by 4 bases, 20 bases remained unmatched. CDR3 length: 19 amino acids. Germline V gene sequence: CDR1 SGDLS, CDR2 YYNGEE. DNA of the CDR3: TGTGCCAGCAGCGACAGCCCAGCTCAGGGGGCCAATTTGGGCTATGGCTACACCTTC. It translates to CASSDSPAQGANLGYGYTF.

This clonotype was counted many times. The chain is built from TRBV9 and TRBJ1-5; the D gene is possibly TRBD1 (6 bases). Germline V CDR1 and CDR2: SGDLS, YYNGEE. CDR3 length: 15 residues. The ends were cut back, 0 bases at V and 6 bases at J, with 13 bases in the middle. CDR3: CASSVAGDIGQPQHF. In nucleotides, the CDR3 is TGTGCCAGCAGCGTAGCTGGGGACATAGGTCAGCCCCAGCATTTT.

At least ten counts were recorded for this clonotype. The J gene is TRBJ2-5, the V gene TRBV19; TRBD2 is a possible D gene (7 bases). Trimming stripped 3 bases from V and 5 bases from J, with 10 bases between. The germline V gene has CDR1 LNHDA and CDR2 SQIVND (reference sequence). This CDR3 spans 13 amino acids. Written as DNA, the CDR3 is TGTGCCAGTAGTATCGGGGGGCCGGAGACCCAGTACTTC. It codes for CASSIGGPETQYF. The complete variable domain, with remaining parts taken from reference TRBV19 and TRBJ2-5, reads DGGITQSPKYLFRKEGQNVTLSCEQNLNHDAMYWYRQDPGQGLRLIYYSQIVNDFQKGDIAEGYSVSREKKESFPLTVTSAQKNPTAFYLCASSIGGPETQYFGPGTRLLVL.

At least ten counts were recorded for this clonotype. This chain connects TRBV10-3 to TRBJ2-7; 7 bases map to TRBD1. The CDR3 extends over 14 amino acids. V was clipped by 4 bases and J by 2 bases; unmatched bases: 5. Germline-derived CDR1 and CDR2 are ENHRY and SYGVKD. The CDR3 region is CAISVQGNPYEQYF. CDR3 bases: TGTGCCATCAGTGTACAGGGGAATCCCTACGAGCAGTACTTC.

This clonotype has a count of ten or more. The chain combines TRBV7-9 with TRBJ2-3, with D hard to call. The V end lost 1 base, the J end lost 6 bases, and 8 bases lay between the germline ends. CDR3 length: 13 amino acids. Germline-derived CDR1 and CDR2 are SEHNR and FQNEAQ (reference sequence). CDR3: CASSLGSSDTQYF. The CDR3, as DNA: TGTGCCAGCAGCTTAGGCAGTTCCGATACGCAGTATTTT.

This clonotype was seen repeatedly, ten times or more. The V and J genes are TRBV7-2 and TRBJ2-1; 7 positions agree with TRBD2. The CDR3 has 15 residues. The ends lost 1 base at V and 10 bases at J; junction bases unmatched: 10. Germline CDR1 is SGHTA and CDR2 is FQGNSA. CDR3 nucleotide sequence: TGTGCCAGCAGCTTAGTTCTAAGCGGGGCCGTGGAGCAGTTCTTC. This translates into CASSLVLSGAVEQFF. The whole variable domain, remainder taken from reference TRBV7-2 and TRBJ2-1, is GAGVSQSPSNKVTEKGKDVELRCDPISGHTALYWYRQSLGQGLEFLIYFQGNSAPDKSGLPSDRFSAERTGGSVSTLTIQRTQQEDSAVYLCASSLVLSGAVEQFFGPGTRLTVL.

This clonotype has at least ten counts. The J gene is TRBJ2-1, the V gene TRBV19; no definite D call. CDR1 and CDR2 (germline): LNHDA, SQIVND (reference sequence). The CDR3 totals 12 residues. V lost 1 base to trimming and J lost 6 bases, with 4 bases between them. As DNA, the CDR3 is TGTGCCAGTAGTATAGGCCTCAATGAGCAGTTCTTC. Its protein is CASSIGLNEQFF.

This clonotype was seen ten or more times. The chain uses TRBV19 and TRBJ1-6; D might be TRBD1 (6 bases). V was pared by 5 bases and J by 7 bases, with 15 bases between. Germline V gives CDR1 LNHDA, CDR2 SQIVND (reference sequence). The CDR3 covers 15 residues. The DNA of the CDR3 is TGTGCCAGTAGTCGGCAGGGGAAACAAAATTCACCCCTCCACTTT. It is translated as CASSRQGKQNSPLHF.

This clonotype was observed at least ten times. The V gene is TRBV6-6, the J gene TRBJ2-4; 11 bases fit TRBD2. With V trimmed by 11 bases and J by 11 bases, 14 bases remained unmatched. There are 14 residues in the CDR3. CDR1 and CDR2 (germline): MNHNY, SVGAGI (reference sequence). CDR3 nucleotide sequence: TGTGCCGCCGCGGACTCCGGGACTAGCGGCGTTCAGTACTTC. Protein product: CAAADSGTSGVQYF.

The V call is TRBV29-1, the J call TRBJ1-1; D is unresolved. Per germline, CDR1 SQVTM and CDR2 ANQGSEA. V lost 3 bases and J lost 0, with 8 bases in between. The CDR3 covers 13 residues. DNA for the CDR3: TGCAGCGTTGACAGGAGATTGAACACTGAAGCTTTCTTT. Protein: CSVDRRLNTEAFF.

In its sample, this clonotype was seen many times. CDR3 nucleotides: TGTGCCAGCAGTTTGCGGCAGGGCCATGAAAAACTGTTTTTT. It translates to CASSLRQGHEKLFF. The chain employs TRBV12-3 or TRBV12-4 and TRBJ1-4; D possibly corresponds to TRBD1 (5 bases). The CDR3 spans 14 residues. Trimming pared 3 bases from V and 6 bases from J, leaving 11 bases between.

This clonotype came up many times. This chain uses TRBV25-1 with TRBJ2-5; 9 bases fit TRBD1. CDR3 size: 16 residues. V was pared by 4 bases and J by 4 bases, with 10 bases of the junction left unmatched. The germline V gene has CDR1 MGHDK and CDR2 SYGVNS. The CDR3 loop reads CASSGYSRQGVETQYF. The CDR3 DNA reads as TGTGCCAGCAGTGGCTATTCTAGACAGGGGGTAGAGACCCAGTACTTC.

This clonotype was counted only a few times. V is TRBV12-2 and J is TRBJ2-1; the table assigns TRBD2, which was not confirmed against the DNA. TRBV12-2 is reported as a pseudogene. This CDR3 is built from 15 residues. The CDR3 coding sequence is TGTGCAAGTCGCCCCGGGACTAGCGGGAGGGGGATGCAGTTCTTC. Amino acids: CASRPGTSGRGMQFF.

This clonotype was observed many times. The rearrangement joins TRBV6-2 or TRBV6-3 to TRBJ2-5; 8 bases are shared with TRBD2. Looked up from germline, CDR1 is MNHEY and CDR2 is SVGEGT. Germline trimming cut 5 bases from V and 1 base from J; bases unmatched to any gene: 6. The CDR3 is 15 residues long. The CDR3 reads CASSLFGLAQETQYF. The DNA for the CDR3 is TGTGCCAGCAGTCTTTTTGGACTAGCCCAAGAGACCCAGTACTTC.

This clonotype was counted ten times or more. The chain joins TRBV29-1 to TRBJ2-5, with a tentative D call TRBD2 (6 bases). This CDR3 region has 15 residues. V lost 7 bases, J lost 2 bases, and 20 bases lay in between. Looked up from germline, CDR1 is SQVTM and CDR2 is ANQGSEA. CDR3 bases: TGCAGCGGCTATTTAGGGGCGGGGCAACAAGAGACCCAGTACTTC. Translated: CSGYLGAGQQETQYF.

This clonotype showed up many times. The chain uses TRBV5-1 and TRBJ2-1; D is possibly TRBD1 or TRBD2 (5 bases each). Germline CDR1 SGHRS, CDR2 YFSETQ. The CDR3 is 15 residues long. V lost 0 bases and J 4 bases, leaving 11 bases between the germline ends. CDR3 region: CASSLDPGRYNEQFF. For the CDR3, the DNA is TGCGCCAGCAGCTTGGACCCGGGACGGTACAATGAGCAGTTCTTC. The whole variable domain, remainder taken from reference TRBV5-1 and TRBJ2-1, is KAGVTQTPRYLIKTRGQQVTLSCSPISGHRSVSWYQQTPGQGLQFLFEYFSETQRNKGNFPGRFSGRQFSNSRSEMNVSTLELGDSALYLCASSLDPGRYNEQFFGPGTRLTVL.

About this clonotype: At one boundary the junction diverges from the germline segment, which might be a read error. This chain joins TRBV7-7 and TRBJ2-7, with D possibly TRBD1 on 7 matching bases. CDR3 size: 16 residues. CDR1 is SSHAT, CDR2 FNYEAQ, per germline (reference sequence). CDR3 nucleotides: TGTGCTAGCAGCTTGTCGCGGGACAGCCTTTGGTCCGAGCAGTACTTC. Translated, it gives CASSLSRDSLWSEQYF.

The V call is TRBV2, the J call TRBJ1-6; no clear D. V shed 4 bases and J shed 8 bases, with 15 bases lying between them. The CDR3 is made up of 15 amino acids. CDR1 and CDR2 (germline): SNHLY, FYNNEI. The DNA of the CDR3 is TGTGCCAGCAGTGTAGTCGTTCATTCCCATTCACCCCTCCACTTT. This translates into CASSVVVHSHSPLHF.

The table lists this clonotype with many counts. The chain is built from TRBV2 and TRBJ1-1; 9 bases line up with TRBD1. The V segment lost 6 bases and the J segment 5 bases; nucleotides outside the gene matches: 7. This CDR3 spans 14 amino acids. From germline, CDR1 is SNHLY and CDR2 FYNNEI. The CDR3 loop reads CASRKDRGYTEAFF. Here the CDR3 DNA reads TGTGCCAGCAGGAAGGACAGGGGATATACTGAAGCTTTCTTT.

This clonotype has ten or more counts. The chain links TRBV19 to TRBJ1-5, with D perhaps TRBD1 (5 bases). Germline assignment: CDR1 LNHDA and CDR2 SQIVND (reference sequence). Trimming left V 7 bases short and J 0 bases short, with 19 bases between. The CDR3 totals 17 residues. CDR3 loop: CASTPAPGPYSNQPQHF. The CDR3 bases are TGTGCCAGTACCCCCGCTCCAGGGCCTTATAGCAATCAGCCCCAGCATTTT.

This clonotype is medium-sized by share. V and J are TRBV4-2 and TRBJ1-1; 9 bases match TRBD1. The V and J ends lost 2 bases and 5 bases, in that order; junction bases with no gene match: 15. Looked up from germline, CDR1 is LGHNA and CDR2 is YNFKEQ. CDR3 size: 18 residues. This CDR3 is CASSQIKNLGTGRTEAFF. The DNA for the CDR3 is TGTGCCAGCAGCCAAATAAAGAATCTAGGGACAGGGAGAACTGAAGCTTTCTTT.

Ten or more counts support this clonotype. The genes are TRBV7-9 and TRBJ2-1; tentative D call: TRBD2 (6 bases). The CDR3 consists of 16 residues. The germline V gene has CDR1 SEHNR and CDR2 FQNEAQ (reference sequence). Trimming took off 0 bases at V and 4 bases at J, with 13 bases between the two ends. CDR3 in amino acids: CASSLAPSVPYNEQFF. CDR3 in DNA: TGTGCCAGCAGCTTAGCCCCTAGCGTACCATACAATGAGCAGTTCTTC.

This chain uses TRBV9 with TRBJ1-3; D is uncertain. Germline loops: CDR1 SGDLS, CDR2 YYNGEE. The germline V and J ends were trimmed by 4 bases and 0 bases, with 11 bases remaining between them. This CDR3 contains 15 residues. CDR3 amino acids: CASSYTSGSGNTIYF. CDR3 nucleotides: TGTGCCAGCAGCTATACGTCCGGCTCTGGAAACACCATATATTTT.

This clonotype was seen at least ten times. CDR3 sequence reads: CASSQGSGGKETQYF. The CDR3 coding sequence is TGCGCCAGCAGCCAGGGGTCGGGCGGGAAAGAGACCCAGTACTTC. The rearrangement joins TRBV4-1 to TRBJ2-5; a weak D match, TRBD2 (6 bases). This CDR3 spans 15 amino acids. Trimming shortened V by 3 bases and J by 3 bases, and 14 bases separated the two germline ends. Per the germline V gene, CDR1 is MGHRA and CDR2 is YSYEKL.

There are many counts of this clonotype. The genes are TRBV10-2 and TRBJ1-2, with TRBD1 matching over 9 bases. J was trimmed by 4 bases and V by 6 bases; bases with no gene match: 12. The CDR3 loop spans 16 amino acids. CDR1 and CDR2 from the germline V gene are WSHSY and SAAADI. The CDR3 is CASSPQTGGLGYGYTF. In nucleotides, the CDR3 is TGCGCCAGCAGCCCCCAGACAGGGGGGCTCGGCTATGGCTACACCTTC.

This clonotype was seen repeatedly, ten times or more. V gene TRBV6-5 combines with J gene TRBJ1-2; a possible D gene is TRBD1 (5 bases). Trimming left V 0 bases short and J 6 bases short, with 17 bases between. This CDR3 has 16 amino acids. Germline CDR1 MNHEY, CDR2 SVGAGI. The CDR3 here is CASSYSGGQGGNGYTF. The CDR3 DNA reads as TGTGCCAGCAGTTACTCAGGCGGGCAGGGTGGGAATGGCTACACCTTC.

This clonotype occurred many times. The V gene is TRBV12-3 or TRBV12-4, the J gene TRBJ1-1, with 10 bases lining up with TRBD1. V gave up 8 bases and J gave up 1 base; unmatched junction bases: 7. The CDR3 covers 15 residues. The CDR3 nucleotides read TGTGCCAGCGGGACAGGGGAGCGGCGGAACACTGAAGCTTTCTTT. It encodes CASGTGERRNTEAFF.

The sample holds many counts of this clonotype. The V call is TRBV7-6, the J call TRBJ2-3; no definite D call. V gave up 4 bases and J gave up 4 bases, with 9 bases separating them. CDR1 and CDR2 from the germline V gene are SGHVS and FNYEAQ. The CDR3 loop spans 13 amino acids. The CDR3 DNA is TGTGCCAGCAGCTCAAGATACGCAGATACGCAGTATTTT. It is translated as CASSSRYADTQYF. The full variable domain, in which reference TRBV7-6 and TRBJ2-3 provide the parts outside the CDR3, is GAGVSQSPRYKVTKRGQDVALRCDPISGHVSLYWYRQALGQGPEFLTYFNYEAQQDKSGLPNDRFSAERPEGSISTLTIQRTEQRDSAMYRCASSSRYADTQYFGPGTRLTVL.

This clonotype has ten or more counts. CDR3 amino acids: CASSPPSVRDEQYF. The CDR3 DNA reads TGTGCCAGCTCACCACCTTCGGTCAGGGACGAGCAGTACTTC. V and J are TRBV18 and TRBJ2-7, with a weak D call TRBD1 (5 bases). This CDR3 spans 14 amino acids. Germline assignment: CDR1 KGHSH and CDR2 LQKENI. The V end lost 0 bases, the J end lost 5 bases, and 11 bases lay between the germline ends.

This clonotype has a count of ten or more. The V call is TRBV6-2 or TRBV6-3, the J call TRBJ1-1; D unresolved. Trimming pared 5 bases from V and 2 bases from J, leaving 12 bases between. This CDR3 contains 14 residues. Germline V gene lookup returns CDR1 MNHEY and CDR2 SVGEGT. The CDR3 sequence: CASSGLIGNTEAFF. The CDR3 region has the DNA TGTGCCAGCAGTGGATTGATTGGAAACACTGAAGCTTTCTTT.